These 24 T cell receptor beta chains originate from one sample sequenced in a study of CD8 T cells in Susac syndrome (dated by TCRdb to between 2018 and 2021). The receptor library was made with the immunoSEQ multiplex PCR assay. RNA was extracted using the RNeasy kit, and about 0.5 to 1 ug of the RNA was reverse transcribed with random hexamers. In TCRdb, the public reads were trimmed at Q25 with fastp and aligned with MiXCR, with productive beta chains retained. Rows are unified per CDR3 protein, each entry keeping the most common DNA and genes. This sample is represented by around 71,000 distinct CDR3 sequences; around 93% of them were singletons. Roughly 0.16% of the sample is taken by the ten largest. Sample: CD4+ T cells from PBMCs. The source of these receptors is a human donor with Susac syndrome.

The CDR3, as DNA: TGTGCCAGCAGCGTAAACCCCAGGAACACTGAAGCTTTCTTT. Protein sequence: CASSVNPRNTEAFF. J is TRBJ1-1 and V is TRBV9; D unclear. CDR1 is SGDLS and CDR2 is YYNGEE in the germline V gene. The V and J ends lost 1 base and 1 base respectively, with 8 bases between them. CDR3 length: 14 residues.

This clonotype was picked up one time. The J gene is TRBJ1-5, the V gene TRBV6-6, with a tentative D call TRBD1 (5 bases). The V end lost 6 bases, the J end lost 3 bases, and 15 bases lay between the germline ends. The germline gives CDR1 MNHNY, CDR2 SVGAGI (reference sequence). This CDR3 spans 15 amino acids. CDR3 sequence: CASSPKAGFNQPQHF. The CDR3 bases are TGTGCCAGCAGCCCAAAGGCAGGGTTCAATCAGCCCCAGCATTTT.

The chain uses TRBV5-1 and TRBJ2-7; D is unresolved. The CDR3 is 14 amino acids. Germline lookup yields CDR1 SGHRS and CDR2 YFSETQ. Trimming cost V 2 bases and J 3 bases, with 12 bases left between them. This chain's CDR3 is CASSFRVVDYEQYF. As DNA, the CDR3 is TGCGCCAGCAGCTTCCGGGTCGTAGACTACGAGCAGTACTTC.

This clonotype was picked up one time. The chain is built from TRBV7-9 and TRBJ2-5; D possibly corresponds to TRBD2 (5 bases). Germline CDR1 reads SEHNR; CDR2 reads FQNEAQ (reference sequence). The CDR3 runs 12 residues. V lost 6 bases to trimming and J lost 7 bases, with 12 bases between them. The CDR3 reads CASSSTRATQYF. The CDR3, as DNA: TGTGCCAGCAGTTCAACGAGGGCGACCCAGTACTTC.

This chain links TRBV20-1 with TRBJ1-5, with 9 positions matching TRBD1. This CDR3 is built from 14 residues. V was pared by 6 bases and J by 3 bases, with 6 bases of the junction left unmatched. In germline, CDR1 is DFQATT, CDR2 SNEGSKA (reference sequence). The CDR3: CSATGGPLNQPQHF. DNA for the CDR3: TGCAGTGCCACAGGGGGCCCCCTCAATCAGCCCCAGCATTTT.

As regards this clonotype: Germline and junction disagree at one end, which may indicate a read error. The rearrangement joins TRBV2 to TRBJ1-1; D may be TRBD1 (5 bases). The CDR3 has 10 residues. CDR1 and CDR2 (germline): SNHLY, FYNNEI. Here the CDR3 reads CANGDGEVFF. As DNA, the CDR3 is TGTGCCAACGGGGACGGTGAAGTTTTCTTT.

The CDR3 spells CASSLVWGPVGEKLFF. The CDR3 nucleotides are TGTGCCAGCAGCTTAGTTTGGGGACCAGTCGGCGAAAAACTGTTTTTT. This chain joins TRBV7-2 and TRBJ1-4; TRBD1 is a possible D gene (5 bases). Trimming took 1 base from V and 8 from J, leaving 17 bases between them. The CDR3 has 16 amino acids. Germline assignment: CDR1 SGHTA and CDR2 FQGNSA. Variable domain in full (rest from reference TRBV7-2 and TRBJ1-4): GAGVSQSPSNKVTEKGKDVELRCDPISGHTALYWYRQSLGQGLEFLIYFQGNSAPDKSGLPSDRFSAERTGGSVSTLTIQRTQQEDSAVYLCASSLVWGPVGEKLFFGSGTQLSVL.

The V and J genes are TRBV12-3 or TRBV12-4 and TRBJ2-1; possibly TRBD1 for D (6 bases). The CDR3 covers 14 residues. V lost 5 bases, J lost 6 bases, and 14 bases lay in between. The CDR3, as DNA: TGTGCCAGCAGTCCCCGGACAGTCTCCAATGAGCAGTTCTTC. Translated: CASSPRTVSNEQFF.

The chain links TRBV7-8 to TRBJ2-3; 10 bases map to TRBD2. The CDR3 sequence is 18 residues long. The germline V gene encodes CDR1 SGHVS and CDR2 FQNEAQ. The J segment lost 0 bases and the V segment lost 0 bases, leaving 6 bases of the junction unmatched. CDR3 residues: CASSLALLAGESTDTQYF. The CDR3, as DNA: TGTGCCAGCAGCTTAGCGCTGCTAGCGGGGGAAAGCACAGATACGCAGTATTTT.

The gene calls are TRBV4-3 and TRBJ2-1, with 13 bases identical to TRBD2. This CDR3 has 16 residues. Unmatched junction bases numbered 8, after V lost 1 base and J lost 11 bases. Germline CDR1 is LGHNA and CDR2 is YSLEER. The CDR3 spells CASSQGGLAGAVQQFF. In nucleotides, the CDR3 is TGCGCCAGCAGCCAAGGAGGACTAGCGGGGGCCGTCCAGCAGTTCTTC.

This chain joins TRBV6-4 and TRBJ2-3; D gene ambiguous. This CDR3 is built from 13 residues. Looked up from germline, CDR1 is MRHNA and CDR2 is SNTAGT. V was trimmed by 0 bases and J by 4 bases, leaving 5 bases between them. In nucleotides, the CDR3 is TGTGCCAGCAGTGACTCAAGGTCAGATACGCAGTATTTT. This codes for CASSDSRSDTQYF.

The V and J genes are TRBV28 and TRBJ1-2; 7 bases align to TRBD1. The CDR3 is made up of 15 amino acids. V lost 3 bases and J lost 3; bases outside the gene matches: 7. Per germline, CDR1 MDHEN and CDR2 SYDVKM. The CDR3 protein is CASSFPPQGYYGYTF. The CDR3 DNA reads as TGTGCCAGCAGTTTCCCACCACAGGGGTACTATGGCTACACCTTC.

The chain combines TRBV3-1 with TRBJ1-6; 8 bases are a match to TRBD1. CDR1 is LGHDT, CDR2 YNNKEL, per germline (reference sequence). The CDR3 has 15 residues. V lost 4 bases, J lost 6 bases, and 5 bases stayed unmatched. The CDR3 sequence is CASSLRTGINSPLHF. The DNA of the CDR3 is TGTGCCAGCAGCCTTCGGACAGGGATTAATTCACCCCTCCACTTT. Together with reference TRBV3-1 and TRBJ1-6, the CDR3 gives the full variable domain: DTAVSQTPKYLVTQMGNDKSIKCEQNLGHDTMYWYKQDSKKFLKIMFSYNNKELIINETVPNRFSPKSPDKAHLNLHINSLELGDSAVYFCASSLRTGINSPLHFGNGTRLTVT.

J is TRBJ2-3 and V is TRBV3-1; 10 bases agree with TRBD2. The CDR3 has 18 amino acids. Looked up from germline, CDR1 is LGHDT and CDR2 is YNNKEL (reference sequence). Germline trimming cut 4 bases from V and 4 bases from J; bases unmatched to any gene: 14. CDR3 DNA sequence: TGTGCCAGCAGCCGTCATCAACTAGCGGGGCCTTCCGCAGATACGCAGTATTTT. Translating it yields CASSRHQLAGPSADTQYF.

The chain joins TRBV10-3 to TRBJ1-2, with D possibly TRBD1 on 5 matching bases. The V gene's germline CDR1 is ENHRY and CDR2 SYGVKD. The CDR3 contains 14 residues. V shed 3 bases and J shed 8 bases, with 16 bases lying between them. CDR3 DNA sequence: TGTGCCATCAGTGATCTCCGGGACGGGGGAGGCTACACCTTC. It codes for CAISDLRDGGGYTF.

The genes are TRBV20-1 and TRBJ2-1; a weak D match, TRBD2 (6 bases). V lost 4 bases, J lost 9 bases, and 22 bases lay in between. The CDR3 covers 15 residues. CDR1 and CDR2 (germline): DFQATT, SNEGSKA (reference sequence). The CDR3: CSAIGDSSRLTEQFF. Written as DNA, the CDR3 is TGCAGTGCTATAGGGGACTCGTCAAGGTTGACTGAGCAGTTCTTC.

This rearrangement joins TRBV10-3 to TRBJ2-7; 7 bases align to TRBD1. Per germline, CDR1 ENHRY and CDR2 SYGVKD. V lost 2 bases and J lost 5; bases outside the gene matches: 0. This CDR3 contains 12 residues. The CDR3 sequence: CAISEGQDEQYF. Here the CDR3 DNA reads TGTGCCATCAGTGAGGGACAGGACGAGCAGTACTTC.

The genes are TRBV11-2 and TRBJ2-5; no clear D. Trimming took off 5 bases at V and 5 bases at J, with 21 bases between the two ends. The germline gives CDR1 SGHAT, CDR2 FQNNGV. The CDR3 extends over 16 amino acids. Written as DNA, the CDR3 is TGTGCCAGCAGCCTTTCGTCGCCTGGTATTGGTGAGACCCAGTACTTC. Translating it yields CASSLSSPGIGETQYF.

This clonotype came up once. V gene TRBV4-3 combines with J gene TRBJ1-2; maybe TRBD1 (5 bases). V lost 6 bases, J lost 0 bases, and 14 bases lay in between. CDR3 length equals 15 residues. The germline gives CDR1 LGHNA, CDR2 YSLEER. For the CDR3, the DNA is TGCGCCAGCAGACGAGACAGCGCCGCTAACTATGGCTACACCTTC. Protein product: CASRRDSAANYGYTF.

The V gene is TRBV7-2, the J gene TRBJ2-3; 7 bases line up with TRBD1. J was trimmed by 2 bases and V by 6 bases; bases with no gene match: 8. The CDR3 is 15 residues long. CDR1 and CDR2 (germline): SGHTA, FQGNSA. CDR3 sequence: CASRWTGTATDTQYF. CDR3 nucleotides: TGTGCCAGCAGGTGGACCGGGACAGCCACAGATACGCAGTATTTT.

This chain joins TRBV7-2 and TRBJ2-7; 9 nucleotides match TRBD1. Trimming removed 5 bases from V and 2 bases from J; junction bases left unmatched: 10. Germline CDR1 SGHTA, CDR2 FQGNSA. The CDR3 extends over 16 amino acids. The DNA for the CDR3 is TGTGCCAGCAGCGGTATATCCGGGACAGGGACCTACGAGCAGTACTTC. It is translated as CASSGISGTGTYEQYF.

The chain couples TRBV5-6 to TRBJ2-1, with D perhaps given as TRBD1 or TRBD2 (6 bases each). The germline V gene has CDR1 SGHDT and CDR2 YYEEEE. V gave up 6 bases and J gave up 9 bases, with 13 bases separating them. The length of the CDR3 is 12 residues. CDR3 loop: CASTRSGAEQFF. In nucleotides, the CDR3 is TGTGCCAGCACCCGCTCGGGGGCTGAGCAGTTCTTC.

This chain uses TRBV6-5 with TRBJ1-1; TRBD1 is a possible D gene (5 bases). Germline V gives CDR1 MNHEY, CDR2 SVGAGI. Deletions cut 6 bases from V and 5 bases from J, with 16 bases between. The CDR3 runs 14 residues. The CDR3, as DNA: TGTGCCAGCAGCCGGACCCGGAGGGGAACTGAAGCTTTCTTT. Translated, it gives CASSRTRRGTEAFF.

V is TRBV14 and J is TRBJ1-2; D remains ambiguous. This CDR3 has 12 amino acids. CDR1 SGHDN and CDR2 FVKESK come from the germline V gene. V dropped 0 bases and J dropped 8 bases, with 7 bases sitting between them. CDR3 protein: CASSQEISGYTF. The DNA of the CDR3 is TGTGCCAGCAGCCAAGAAATTTCGGGCTACACCTTC.